Listed below are T cell receptor beta chains from one sample, sequenced in a study of cytomegalovirus exposure and HLA in healthy donors. Method: immunoSEQ multiplex PCR; TCRdb's copy keeps in-frame clones and lacks some. The sample holds 180,000 or so clones. Sequences were obtained from PBMCs. The source is a woman aged 18 to 35 in good health and CMV-seropositive. Each CDR3 is given with its conserved first and last residue. Fields, in order: CDR3 protein, CDR3 DNA, V gene, D gene, J gene. A D gene is named only where the DNA matches it firmly.

CAIRGAGGRGEQYF,TGTGCCATCAGGGGAGCGGGAGGCCGGGGAGAGCAGTACTTC,TRBV10-3,TRBD2,TRBJ2-7
CASSQDVSVGGNRNEQFF,TGCGCCAGCAGCCAAGACGTTTCGGTGGGAGGGAATAGAAATGAGCAGTTCTTC,TRBV4-1,TRBD2,TRBJ2-1
CASSLERESYEQYF,TGCGCCAGCAGCTTGGAGCGAGAGTCCTACGAGCAGTACTTC,TRBV5-1,.,TRBJ2-7
CASSLSGGSGTDTQYF,TGTGCCAGCAGCTTATCGGGGGGGTCTGGCACAGATACGCAGTATTTT,TRBV7-9,TRBD2,TRBJ2-3
CASSSRDWYNEQFF,TGTGCCAGCAGCTCACGGGACTGGTACAATGAGCAGTTCTTC,TRBV7-9,.,TRBJ2-1
CASRRTGALSSYEQYF,TGTGCCAGCAGGAGGACAGGGGCCTTGAGCTCCTACGAGCAGTACTTC,TRBV2,TRBD1,TRBJ2-7
CASSEARHRRQGAYEQYF,TGTGCCAGCAGTGAAGCCCGCCACCGTAGACAGGGGGCATACGAGCAGTACTTC,TRBV6-1,TRBD1,TRBJ2-7
CASRTRGGGSNQPQHF,TGTGCCAGCAGGACTCGGGGCGGGGGTAGCAATCAGCCCCAGCATTTT,TRBV21-1,.,TRBJ1-5
CASSPRLAGVYNEQFF,TGCGCCAGCAGCCCCCGACTAGCGGGAGTGTACAATGAGCAGTTCTTC,TRBV5-1,TRBD2,TRBJ2-1
CASSSWAGGGTDTQYF,TGTGCCAGCAGCTCCTGGGCTGGCGGGGGCACAGATACGCAGTATTTT,TRBV7-2,.,TRBJ2-3
CSARQVYEQYF,TGCAGCGCCCGACAGGTCTACGAGCAGTACTTC,TRBV29-1,.,TRBJ2-7
CASSLPSGGTGELFF,TGCGCCAGCAGCCTACCTAGCGGGGGTACCGGGGAGCTGTTTTTT,TRBV5-1,TRBD2,TRBJ2-2
CASRTTPQGRFTEAFF,TGTGCCAGCAGAACCACTCCTCAGGGAAGATTTACTGAAGCTTTCTTT,TRBV28,.,TRBJ1-1
CASSSSFVLAGEPEQFF,TGCGCCAGCAGCTCTTCCTTTGTGCTAGCGGGAGAACCTGAGCAGTTCTTC,TRBV5-1,TRBD2,TRBJ2-1
CASSLQGGTDSPLHF,TGTGCCAGCTCACTACAGGGGGGCACCGATTCACCCCTCCACTTT,TRBV18,TRBD1,TRBJ1-6